This passage covers 10 T cell receptor beta chains from one sample sequenced in a study of beta chain features in type 1 diabetes. The investigators reverse transcribed all of the isolated RNA, so they sequenced expressed TCRB transcripts. The table came from immunoSEQ multiplex PCR; TCRdb's copy has only in-frame clones and leaves some out. The repertoire consists of a few hundred thousand clones, with roughly 13% occurring once and the leading ten covering about 0.034%. The sample comprised naive CD4+ T cells from blood. The receptors originated from a man younger than 40 in good health.

The chain joins TRBV29-1 to TRBJ2-2, with 10 bases lining up with TRBD1. CDR1 and CDR2 from the germline V gene are SQVTM and ANQGSEA. The V and J ends lost 4 bases and 6 bases, in that order; junction bases with no gene match: 11. This CDR3 comprises 16 residues. CDR3 residues: CSVGSGQGSVAGELFF. CDR3 nucleotides: TGCAGCGTTGGGTCGGGACAGGGGAGTGTTGCCGGGGAGCTGTTTTTT.

This clone was counted between two and nine times. The CDR3 protein is CASSFPTSPTDTQYF. The CDR3 nucleotides are TGTGCCAGCAGCTTCCCCACCAGTCCCACAGATACGCAGTATTTT. The chain employs TRBV7-2 and TRBJ2-3; D gene uncertain. The CDR3 extends over 15 amino acids. Germline CDR1 and CDR2: SGHTA and FQGNSA. Trimming took 3 bases from V and 2 from J, leaving 12 bases between them.

This clone appeared a few times. This rearrangement joins TRBV4-3 to TRBJ2-7; TRBD1 might be the D (6 bases). V was cut by 4 bases and J by 5 bases, with 18 bases left in between. The CDR3 covers 15 residues. Germline CDR1 and CDR2: LGHNA and YSLEER. The CDR3 sequence is CASSRAGTPLDEQYF. The CDR3 region has the DNA TGCGCCAGCAGCCGAGCCGGGACACCGCTCGACGAGCAGTACTTC.

This clone was counted only a few times. V and J are TRBV9 and TRBJ2-3; a weak D match, TRBD1 (6 bases). The V and J ends lost 6 bases and 0 bases respectively, with 14 bases between them. The CDR3 sequence is 15 residues long. Germline values: CDR1 SGDLS, CDR2 YYNGEE. The CDR3 protein is CASTVWGLSTDTQYF. In nucleotides, the CDR3 is TGTGCCAGCACCGTGTGGGGGCTAAGCACAGATACGCAGTATTTT.

Only a few counts were recorded for this clone. This sequence joins TRBV7-2 and TRBJ1-5; D may be TRBD1 (5 bases). This CDR3 spans 14 amino acids. Per the germline V gene, CDR1 is SGHTA and CDR2 is FQGNSA. V lost 6 bases and J 3 bases, leaving 12 bases between the germline ends. The CDR3 loop is CASRPGSFNQPQHF. For the CDR3, the DNA is TGTGCCAGCAGGCCAGGGTCATTCAATCAGCCCCAGCATTTT.

V usage is TRBV7-2 and J usage is TRBJ2-5; the match to TRBD1 covers 7 bases. Germline V gives CDR1 SGHTA, CDR2 FQGNSA. V lost 5 bases and J lost 0; bases outside the gene matches: 12. The CDR3 spans 17 residues. The CDR3 sequence is CASSQRQTGSYQETQYF. The CDR3 DNA sequence: TGTGCCAGCAGCCAACGGCAGACAGGGTCATACCAAGAGACCCAGTACTTC.

This clone was detected a few times. The chain employs TRBV9 and TRBJ2-7; perhaps TRBD1 as D (5 bases). With 0 bases removed from V and 2 bases from J, the gap between germline ends came to 15 bases. This CDR3 has 16 residues. Germline CDR1 reads SGDLS; CDR2 reads YYNGEE. The CDR3 bases are TGTGCCAGCAGCGTAGGCCCGACAGTAACGACCTACGAGCAGTACTTC. Protein product: CASSVGPTVTTYEQYF. The whole variable domain, filled in from reference TRBV9 and TRBJ2-7, reads DSGVTQTPKHLITATGQRVTLRCSPRSGDLSVYWYQQSLDQGLQFLIQYYNGEERAKGNILERFSAQQFPDLHSELNLSSLELGDSALYFCASSVGPTVTTYEQYFGPGTRLTVT.

This rearrangement joins TRBV7-9 to TRBJ2-7; D might be TRBD1 or TRBD2, each matching 6 bases. CDR1 SEHNR and CDR2 FQNEAQ come from the germline V gene (reference sequence). The V end lost 5 bases, the J end lost 4 bases, and 18 bases lay between the germline ends. This CDR3 is 15 amino acids long. CDR3 DNA: TGTGCCAGCAGCGATAACGCGGGACAAGTGTACGAGCAGTACTTC. Amino acid sequence: CASSDNAGQVYEQYF.

This clone was counted between two and nine times. The chain couples TRBV4-1 to TRBJ2-1, with 11 bases identical to TRBD2. V was pared by 4 bases and J by 4 bases, with 3 bases of the junction left unmatched. Germline V CDR1 and CDR2: MGHRA, YSYEKL. This CDR3 region has 15 residues. For the CDR3, the DNA is TGCGCCAGCAGCCTTAGCGGGGGGGCGTACAATGAGCAGTTCTTC. Translating it yields CASSLSGGAYNEQFF.

The rearrangement uses TRBV6-5 and TRBJ2-5; TRBD2 matches 7 bases. Trimming at V came to 5 bases and at J to 2 bases, leaving 5 bases not matched to a gene. The CDR3 sequence is 14 residues long. Germline CDR1 reads MNHEY; CDR2 reads SVGAGI. CDR3: CASSGGGLQETQYF. CDR3 coding DNA: TGTGCCAGCAGTGGCGGGGGACTACAAGAGACCCAGTACTTC.